This T cell receptor (beta chain) appears in the sequencing data of a study of CD8+ T cells in alopecia areata. Study outcomes and limitations: Persistence in scalp and blood during tofacitinib was observed for many expanded lesional clones.

This clone was picked up one time. Antigen specificity is unknown. Treatment defined: oral pan-JAK inhibitor, 5-10 mg twice daily. In alopecia areata patients, both lesional scalp punch biopsies and peripheral blood were collected. RNA, once extracted, was reverse transcribed into cDNA for use as the sequencing template. Method: immunoSEQ multiplex PCR; TCRdb's copy keeps in-frame clones and lacks some. The sample carries some 180,000 clones, approximately 51% recorded once. The V gene's germline CDR1 is LNHDA and CDR2 SQIVND (reference sequence). CDR3 length: 13 amino acids. Trimming cost V 5 bases and J 4 bases, with 12 bases left between them.

The V call is TRBV19, the J call TRBJ2-7; D may be TRBD2 (6 bases). The sequencing here drew on CD8+ T cells sorted from blood, taken at week 52, from a patient treated with tofacitinib. This TCR was sampled from a human donor with alopecia areata. The CDR3 bases are TGTGCCAGTAGTTTTTATGCGGGATACGAGCAGTACTTC. It encodes CASSFYAGYEQYF.